The entry below gives a single T cell receptor beta chain sequence along with its context. This clonotype was found many times. The target of this receptor is not known. Within one base of it there is no much larger clone, and no base qualities were kept. The sample comes from a study of human T cells and chemical hapten exposure (dated by TCRdb to about 2021). Background on the whole study: For sensitization, 2% DPC in acetone was applied to a 2 cm by 2 cm area of upper inner arm skin. Libraries were combined into a pool for sequencing, and differences in TCR yield between samples came mainly from small differences in library volumes within the pool. This study followed changes in the peripheral blood TCR repertoire in vivo during primary and secondary sensitization of alopecia patients to the hapten diphenylcyclopropenone (DPC). Most of the patients in the cohort were female, and the cohort covered alopecia areata with under or over 50% scalp involvement, alopecia totalis and alopecia universalis. Throughout the approximately 23-week study period, patients were also given weekly therapeutic DPC doses on the scalp. Under 30 alopecia patients gave blood for TCR sequencing at one to four time points (pre-sensitization, 2, 6 and 24 weeks). Patch tests used Finn chambers with 0.01% DPC on the upper back, scored after 6 days by International Contact Dermatitis Research Group standards. Blood samples were taken from patients before sensitization (week 0) and at 2, 6 and about 24 weeks after DPC sensitization. Broad study findings and their caveats: DPC sensitization did not change how many TCRs were above 1 in 1000 frequency, and no evidence was found of alterations in global repertoire structure. Because all patients had alopecia, a presumed autoimmune disease, the immune response of the patients might differ from that of healthy individuals. The number of PT1 expanded TCRs positively correlated with patch test score, significant at thresholds 8, 16 and 32 but not 4. Compared with pre-sensitization or healthy control sets, expanded TCRs formed significantly more large CDR3 similarity clusters, which is consistent with antigen-driven responses. After repeated subsampling, changes were observed in the strength of the expansion versus patch-test correlation and in the threshold at which the correlation became significant.

This sample's time point label indicates: patch test 3, about 24 weeks after DPC sensitization. Read against the paper, the sample's treatment or condition label means: therapeutic diphenylcyclopropenone sensitization with weekly scalp DPC. Blood at each patch-test visit was drawn before the patch test was applied. Patients were considered eligible if aged 18 to 70, diagnosed with alopecia and deemed suitable for DPC therapy, and patients were excluded if pregnant. Total RNA was extracted from unfractionated whole blood that had been collected in Tempus Blood RNA tubes. The library was built by means of RACE. TCRdb names NextSeq 500 as the instrument used. During library preparation, unique molecular identifiers were attached to individual cDNA molecules so that TCRs could be counted quantitatively and reproducibly. Both TCR alpha and TCR beta chains were sequenced from each blood RNA sample. Concerning the study's data processing: A median of approximately 100,000 TCRs per sample was observed, with a range of about 23,224 to 690,600. V, J and CDR3 annotation of the TCR reads was carried out using the Decombinator software suite. For PS versus PT1 abundance plots, all samples were subsampled to the same number of TCRs (28,000). TCRs were defined as expanded if absent before sensitization and observed at least eight times at the 2-week time point. The public reads were quality trimmed at Q25 with fastp and then assembled into clones with MiXCR by TCRdb, keeping productive beta chains. Entries are consolidated by CDR3 protein sequence, retaining the most common genes and DNA. The V and J calls and clone size are TCRdb's, not the authors'. For this sample the table gives tens of thousands of distinct CDR3 sequences, of which around 12% were detected only once. Roughly 2.4% of the sample comes from the top ten.

The V end loses 5 bases and the J end loses 8 bases, and a stretch of 9 bases separates them. As encoded in the germline V gene, CDR1 is MDHEN while CDR2 is SYDVKM. Spanning cysteine to phenylalanine, the CDR3 consists of 11 amino acids. CDR3 DNA only is kept here, 33 bases in frame from base 1. This TCR derives from a man under 40 with alopecia areata. Some clones in this sample may be carry-over from other donors' samples. Sequenced material: whole blood, taken in connection with sensitization to the hapten diphenylcyclopropenone (DPC). The sequence links TRBV28 to TRBJ1-2; the D segment cannot be called with confidence. The CDR3 amino acid sequence is: CASSKWIGYTF. The nucleotide sequence reads as follows: TGTGCCAGCAGTAAATGGATCGGCTACACCTTC.